Following are 22 T cell receptor beta chains from one sample sequenced in a study of OX40 agonist ivuxolimab in advanced cancers. Sequenced by immunoSEQ multiplex PCR; TCRdb stores in-frame clones only, minus some. The sample has under 70,000 clones; 75% to 90% are singletons. The source material was CD4+ or CD8+ T cells sorted from blood, sampled in a trial of the OX40 agonist ivuxolimab. All receptors derive from an adult with an advanced solid tumor such as melanoma, head and neck, liver or kidney cancer.

V and J are TRBV18 and TRBJ1-1; 9 bases are a match to TRBD1. The V and J ends lost 6 bases and 0 bases, in that order; junction bases with no gene match: 8. This CDR3 is 16 amino acids long. CDR1 and CDR2 (germline): KGHSH, LQKENI. CDR3: CASSPGQGNMNTEAFF. CDR3 coding DNA: TGTGCCAGCTCCCCAGGACAGGGGAATATGAACACTGAAGCTTTCTTT.

The table lists this clone with a few counts. V gene TRBV18 combines with J gene TRBJ1-1; D gene uncertain. The CDR3 covers 12 residues. The V end lost 6 bases, the J end lost 5 bases, and 10 bases lay between the germline ends. CDR1 is KGHSH, CDR2 LQKENI, per germline. CDR3 coding DNA: TGTGCCAGCTCCCTTCGGTGGACTGAAGCTTTCTTT. This encodes CASSLRWTEAFF. Variable domain in full (rest from reference TRBV18 and TRBJ1-1): NAGVMQNPRHLVRRRGQEARLRCSPMKGHSHVYWYRQLPEEGLKFMVYLQKENIIDESGMPKERFSAEFPKEGPSILRIQQVVRGDSAAYFCASSLRWTEAFFGQGTRLTVV.

This rearrangement joins TRBV18 to TRBJ1-1; D is perhaps TRBD1 (6 bases). There are 16 residues in the CDR3. Germline CDR1 KGHSH, CDR2 LQKENI. The V end lost 2 bases, the J end lost 0 bases, and 13 bases lay between the germline ends. The CDR3 DNA reads as TGTGCCAGCTCACCAAACTTGGGGGCAATGAACACTGAAGCTTTCTTT. It yields the protein CASSPNLGAMNTEAFF.

This clone was seen only once. J is TRBJ2-3 and V is TRBV5-1; D gene ambiguous. The CDR3 is 14 residues long. With 4 bases removed from V and 3 bases from J, the gap between germline ends came to 12 bases. Per germline, CDR1 SGHRS and CDR2 YFSETQ. The CDR3 nucleotides read TGCGCCAGCAGCCTCCCGGTGGGAACAGATACGCAGTATTTT. Translated: CASSLPVGTDTQYF.

This clone was picked up one time. This chain connects TRBV7-9 to TRBJ2-1, with a weak D call TRBD2 (6 bases). Germline CDR1 and CDR2: SEHNR and FQNEAQ (reference sequence). The V end lost 5 bases, the J end lost 4 bases, and 15 bases lay between the germline ends. The CDR3 loop spans 15 amino acids. This CDR3 reads CASSAAGRSYNEQFF. CDR3 DNA sequence: TGTGCCAGCAGCGCCGCGGGAAGATCATACAATGAGCAGTTCTTC.

This clone was detected only once. V usage is TRBV27 and J usage is TRBJ2-3, with D possibly matching TRBD1 (5 bases). Germline V lookup: CDR1 MNHEY, CDR2 SMNVEV (reference sequence). CDR3 length equals 17 residues. The V and J ends lost 4 bases and 2 bases respectively, with 19 bases between them. The DNA for the CDR3 is TGTGCCAGCAGTTCAAAAACAGGAAACGTTTTCACAGATACGCAGTATTTT. Amino acid sequence: CASSSKTGNVFTDTQYF.

This chain's CDR3 is CASRTQGRGTGELFF. CDR3 nucleotide sequence: TGTGCCAGTAGAACCCAAGGAAGGGGAACCGGGGAGCTGTTTTTT. This chain links TRBV19 with TRBJ2-2, with D possibly matching TRBD1 (5 bases). In germline, CDR1 is LNHDA, CDR2 SQIVND (reference sequence). Trimming pared 6 bases from V and 5 bases from J, leaving 16 bases between. CDR3 length equals 15 residues.

This clone appeared once. V and J are TRBV2 and TRBJ1-2; 11 bases are shared with TRBD1. V was pared by 4 bases and J by 3 bases, with 10 bases of the junction left unmatched. The CDR3 spans 17 residues. Germline V gene data show CDR1 as SNHLY and CDR2 as FYNNEI. The CDR3 DNA is TGTGCCAGCAGTGTTCTCCGGGACAGGGGGAGTTACTATGGCTACACCTTC. Translated, it gives CASSVLRDRGSYYGYTF.

The chain has TRBV6-6 and TRBJ1-6; TRBD1 might be the D (5 bases). Between the trimmed V and J ends, which lost 0 bases and 10 bases, there was a span of 13 bases. Germline-derived CDR1 and CDR2 are MNHNY and SVGAGI (reference sequence). The CDR3 runs 15 residues. CDR3 sequence: CASSYSSGWASPLHF. The CDR3 DNA reads TGTGCCAGCAGTTACTCATCAGGGTGGGCATCACCCCTCCACTTT.

The rearrangement uses TRBV11-2 and TRBJ1-2, with TRBD1 as a possible D gene (6 bases). V lost 2 bases, J lost 3 bases, and 16 bases lay in between. The CDR3 has 16 residues. Germline assignment: CDR1 SGHAT and CDR2 FQNNGV. CDR3 sequence (DNA): TGTGCCAGCAGCTTAAGACAGGCACCAGGGGACTATGGCTACACCTTC. Its protein product is CASSLRQAPGDYGYTF.

This clone was counted once. The chain uses TRBV5-6 and TRBJ2-4; no clear D. Trimming removed 3 bases at V and 0 bases at J, with 10 bases between. CDR1 is SGHDT, CDR2 YYEEEE, per germline. The CDR3 covers 15 residues. CDR3 in amino acids: CASSSPSLAKNIQYF. The CDR3 DNA is TGTGCCAGCAGCTCTCCTAGTCTAGCCAAAAACATTCAGTACTTC.

This chain connects TRBV28 to TRBJ1-2; D is ambiguous. Trimming took 5 bases from V and 7 from J, leaving 14 bases between them. Germline V gives CDR1 MDHEN, CDR2 SYDVKM. This CDR3 has 13 amino acids. CDR3 residues: CASSRGFSIGYTF. CDR3 nucleotide sequence: TGTGCCAGCAGTAGAGGGTTCTCTATTGGCTACACCTTC.

V and J are TRBV5-6 and TRBJ1-5; possibly TRBD1 for D (6 bases). This CDR3 region has 15 residues. CDR1 and CDR2 (germline): SGHDT, YYEEEE. Between the trimmed V and J ends, which lost 3 bases and 2 bases, there was a span of 12 bases. CDR3 region: CASSWGARGNQPQHF. The CDR3 nucleotides are TGTGCCAGCAGCTGGGGGGCAAGGGGCAATCAGCCCCAGCATTTT.

The CDR3 loop is CASSLVLGGREKLFF. DNA for the CDR3: TGTGCCAGCAGCTTAGTTCTGGGGGGGCGTGAAAAACTGTTTTTT. The gene calls are TRBV7-2 and TRBJ1-4, with D possibly TRBD1 on 6 matching bases. CDR3 length: 15 residues. Germline lookup yields CDR1 SGHTA and CDR2 FQGNSA. Deletions cut 1 base from V and 7 bases from J, with 13 bases between.

A few counts support this clone. CDR3 amino acids: CASSGETSIKDTQYF. The CDR3 region has the DNA TGTGCCAGCAGTGGGGAAACTAGTATTAAAGATACGCAGTATTTT. V usage is TRBV2 and J usage is TRBJ2-3; TRBD2 might be the D (5 bases). Germline V lookup: CDR1 SNHLY, CDR2 FYNNEI. The ends were cut back, 4 bases at V and 5 bases at J, with 16 bases in the middle. The length of the CDR3 is 15 residues.

The table lists this clone with a count of one. The chain carries TRBV6-6 and TRBJ2-7; 7 nucleotides line up with TRBD2. The germline CDR1 and CDR2 sequences are MNHNY and SVGAGI (reference sequence). V gave up 5 bases and J gave up 2 bases; unmatched junction bases: 9. The CDR3 loop spans 15 amino acids. The DNA for the CDR3 is TGTGCCAGCAGTCCCTGGGGGGGTCCAACCTACGAGCAGTACTTC. This sequence encodes CASSPWGGPTYEQYF.

The chain joins TRBV28 to TRBJ1-5, with a possible D match to TRBD1 (5 bases). Trimming removed 6 bases at V and 2 bases at J, with 14 bases between. CDR1 and CDR2 from the germline V gene are MDHEN and SYDVKM. CDR3 size: 15 residues. As DNA, the CDR3 is TGTGCCAGCAGCACCAACAGGTTCGGCAATCAGCCCCAGCATTTT. The encoded protein is CASSTNRFGNQPQHF.

The V call is TRBV23-1, the J call TRBJ1-1; D remains unclear. TRBV23-1 carries the ORF label, with uncertain function. The CDR3 length is 14 residues. V was shortened by 0 bases and J by 6 bases, with 11 bases between the two germline ends. The CDR3 DNA reads as TGCGCCAGCAGTCAATCGGGGTCATCCCCTGAAGCTTTCTTT. Translated, it gives CASSQSGSSPEAFF.

This sequence joins TRBV19 and TRBJ1-3; D is possibly TRBD1 (6 bases). Germline lookup yields CDR1 LNHDA and CDR2 SQIVND (reference sequence). The V and J ends lost 7 bases and 0 bases respectively, with 13 bases between them. The CDR3 is made up of 15 amino acids. The CDR3, as DNA: TGTGCCAGTACTCGACAGGCCCGCTCTGGAAACACCATATATTTT. Residues: CASTRQARSGNTIYF.

This clone was found once. The V gene is TRBV18, the J gene TRBJ1-5, with D uncertain. V was cut by 6 bases and J by 2 bases, with 17 bases left in between. The V gene's germline CDR1 is KGHSH and CDR2 LQKENI. The CDR3 totals 16 residues. The CDR3 region has the DNA TGTGCCAGCTCGGTCGGGGTAGGGCCGGGCAATCAGCCCCAGCATTTT. This encodes CASSVGVGPGNQPQHF.

The V gene is TRBV7-9, the J gene TRBJ1-1; TRBD1 is a possible D gene (6 bases). V dropped 5 bases and J dropped 8 bases, with 15 bases sitting between them. The CDR3 consists of 13 residues. Per the germline V gene, CDR1 is SEHNR and CDR2 is FQNEAQ (reference sequence). The CDR3 region is CASSPRQVGEAFF. The DNA of the CDR3 is TGTGCCAGCAGCCCGCGACAGGTTGGCGAAGCTTTCTTT.

The J gene is TRBJ1-1, the V gene TRBV7-9; D not resolved. Germline V CDR1 and CDR2: SEHNR, FQNEAQ (reference sequence). CDR3 length equals 12 residues. V lost 5 bases, J lost 0 bases, and 4 bases lay in between. The CDR3 sequence: CASSPMNTEAFF. CDR3 sequence (DNA): TGTGCCAGCAGCCCGATGAACACTGAAGCTTTCTTT.